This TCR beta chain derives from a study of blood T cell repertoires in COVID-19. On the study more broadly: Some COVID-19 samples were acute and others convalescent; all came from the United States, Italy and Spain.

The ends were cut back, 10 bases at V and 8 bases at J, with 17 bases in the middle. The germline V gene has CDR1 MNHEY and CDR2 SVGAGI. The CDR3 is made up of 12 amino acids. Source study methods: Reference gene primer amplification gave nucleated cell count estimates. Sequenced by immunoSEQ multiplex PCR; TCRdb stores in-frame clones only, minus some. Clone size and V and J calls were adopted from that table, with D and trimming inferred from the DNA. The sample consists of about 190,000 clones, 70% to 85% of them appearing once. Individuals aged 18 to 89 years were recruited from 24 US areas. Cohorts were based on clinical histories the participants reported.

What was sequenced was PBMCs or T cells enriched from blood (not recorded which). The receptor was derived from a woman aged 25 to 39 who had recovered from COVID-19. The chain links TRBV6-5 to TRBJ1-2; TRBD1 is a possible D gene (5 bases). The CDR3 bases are TGTGCCACATCTCAGGGTGCTCTCGGCTACACCTTC. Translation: CATSQGALGYTF.